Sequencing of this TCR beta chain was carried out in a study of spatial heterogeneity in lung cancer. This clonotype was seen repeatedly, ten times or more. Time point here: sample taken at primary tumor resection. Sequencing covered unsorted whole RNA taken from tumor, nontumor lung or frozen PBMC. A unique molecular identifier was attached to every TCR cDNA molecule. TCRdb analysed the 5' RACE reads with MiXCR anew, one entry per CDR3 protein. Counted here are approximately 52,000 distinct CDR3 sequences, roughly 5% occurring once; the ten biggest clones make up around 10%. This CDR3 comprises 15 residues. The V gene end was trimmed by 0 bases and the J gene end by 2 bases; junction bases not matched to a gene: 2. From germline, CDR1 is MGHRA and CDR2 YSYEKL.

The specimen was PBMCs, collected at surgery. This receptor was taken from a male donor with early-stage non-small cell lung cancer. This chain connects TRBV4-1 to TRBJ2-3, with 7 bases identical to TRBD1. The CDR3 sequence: CASSQEGQFTDTQYF. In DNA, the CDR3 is TGCGCCAGCAGCCAAGAGGGACAGTTCACAGATACGCAGTATTTT.